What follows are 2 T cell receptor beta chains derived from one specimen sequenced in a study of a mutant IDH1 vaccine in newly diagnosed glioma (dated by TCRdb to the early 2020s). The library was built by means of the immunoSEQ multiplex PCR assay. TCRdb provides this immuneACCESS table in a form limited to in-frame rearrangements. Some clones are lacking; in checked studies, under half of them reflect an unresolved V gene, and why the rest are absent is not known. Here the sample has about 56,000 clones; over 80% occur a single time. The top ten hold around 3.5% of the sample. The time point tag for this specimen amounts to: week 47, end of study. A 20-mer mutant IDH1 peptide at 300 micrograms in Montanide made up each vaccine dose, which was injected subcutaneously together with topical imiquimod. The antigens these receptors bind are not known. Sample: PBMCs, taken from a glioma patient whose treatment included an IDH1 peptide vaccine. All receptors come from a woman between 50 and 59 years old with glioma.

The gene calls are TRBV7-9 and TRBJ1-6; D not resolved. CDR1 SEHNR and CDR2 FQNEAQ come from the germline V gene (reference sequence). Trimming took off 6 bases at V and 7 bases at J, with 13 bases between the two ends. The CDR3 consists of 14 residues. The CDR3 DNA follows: TGTGCCAGCAGTGGGCGCGCTACGAATTCACCCCTCCACTTT. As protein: CASSGRATNSPLHF.

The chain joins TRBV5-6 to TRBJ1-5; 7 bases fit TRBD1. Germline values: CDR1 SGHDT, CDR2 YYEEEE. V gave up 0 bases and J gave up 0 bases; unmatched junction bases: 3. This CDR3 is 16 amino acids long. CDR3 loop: CASSLEQGHSNQPQHF. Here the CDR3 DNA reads TGTGCCAGCAGCTTGGAACAGGGGCATAGCAATCAGCCCCAGCATTTT. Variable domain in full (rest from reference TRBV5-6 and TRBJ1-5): DAGVTQSPTHLIKTRGQQVTLRCSPKSGHDTVSWYQQALGQGPQFIFQYYEEEERQRGNFPDRFSGHQFPNYSSELNVNALLLGDSALYLCASSLEQGHSNQPQHFGDGTRLSIL.